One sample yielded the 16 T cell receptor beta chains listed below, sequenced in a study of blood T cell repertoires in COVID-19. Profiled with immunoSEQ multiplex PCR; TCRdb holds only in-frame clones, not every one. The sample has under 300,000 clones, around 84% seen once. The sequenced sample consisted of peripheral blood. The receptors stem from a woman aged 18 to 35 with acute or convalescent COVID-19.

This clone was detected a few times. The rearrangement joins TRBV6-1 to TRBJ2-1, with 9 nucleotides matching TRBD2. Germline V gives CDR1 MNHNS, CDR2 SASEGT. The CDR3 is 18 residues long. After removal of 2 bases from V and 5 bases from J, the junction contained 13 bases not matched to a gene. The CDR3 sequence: CASSELAGGSTLNNEQFF. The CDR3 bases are TGTGCCAGCAGTGAACTGGCGGGAGGGAGTACATTAAACAATGAGCAGTTCTTC.

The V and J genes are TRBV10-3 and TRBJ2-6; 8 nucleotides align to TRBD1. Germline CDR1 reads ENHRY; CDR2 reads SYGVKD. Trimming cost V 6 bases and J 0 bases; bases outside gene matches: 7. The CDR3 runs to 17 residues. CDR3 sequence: CAISPGTGYSGANVLTF. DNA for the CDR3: TGTGCCATCAGCCCCGGGACAGGCTACTCTGGGGCCAACGTCCTGACTTTC.

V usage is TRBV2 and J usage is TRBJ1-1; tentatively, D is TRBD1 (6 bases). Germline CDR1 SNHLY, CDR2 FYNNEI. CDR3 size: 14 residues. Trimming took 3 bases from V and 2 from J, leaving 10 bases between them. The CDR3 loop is CASSDLGGNTEAFF. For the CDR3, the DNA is TGTGCCAGCAGTGATCTAGGGGGAAACACTGAAGCTTTCTTT. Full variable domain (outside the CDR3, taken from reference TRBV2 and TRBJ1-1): EPEVTQTPSHQVTQMGQEVILRCVPISNHLYFYWYRQILGQKVEFLVSFYNNEISEKSEIFDDQFSVERPDGSNFTLKIRSTKLEDSAMYFCASSDLGGNTEAFFGQGTRLTVV.

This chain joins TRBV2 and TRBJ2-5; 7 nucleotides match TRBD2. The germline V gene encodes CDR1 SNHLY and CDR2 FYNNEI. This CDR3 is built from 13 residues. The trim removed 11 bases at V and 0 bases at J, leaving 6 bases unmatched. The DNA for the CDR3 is TGTGCCCGGAGCGGGACTAACCAAGAGACCCAGTACTTC. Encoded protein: CARSGTNQETQYF. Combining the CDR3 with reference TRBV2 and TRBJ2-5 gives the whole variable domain EPEVTQTPSHQVTQMGQEVILRCVPISNHLYFYWYRQILGQKVEFLVSFYNNEISEKSEIFDDQFSVERPDGSNFTLKIRSTKLEDSAMYFCARSGTNQETQYFGPGTRLLVL.

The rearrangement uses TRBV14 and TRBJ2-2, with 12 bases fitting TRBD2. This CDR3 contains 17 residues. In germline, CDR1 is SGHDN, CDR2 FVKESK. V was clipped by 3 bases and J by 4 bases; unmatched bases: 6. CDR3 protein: CASSQQLAGGPTGELFF. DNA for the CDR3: TGTGCCAGCAGCCAGCAACTAGCGGGAGGTCCCACCGGGGAGCTGTTTTTT.

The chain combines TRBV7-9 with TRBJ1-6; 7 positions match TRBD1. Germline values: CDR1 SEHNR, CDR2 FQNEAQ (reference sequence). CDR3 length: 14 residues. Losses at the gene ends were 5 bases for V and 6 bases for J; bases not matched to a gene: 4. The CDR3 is CASSEQGINSPLHF. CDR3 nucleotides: TGTGCCAGCAGCGAACAGGGGATTAATTCACCCCTCCACTTT. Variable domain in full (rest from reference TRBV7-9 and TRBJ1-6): DTGVSQNPRHKITKRGQNVTFRCDPISEHNRLYWYRQTLGQGPEFLTYFQNEAQLEKSRLLSDRFSAERPKGSFSTLEIQRTEQGDSAMYLCASSEQGINSPLHFGNGTRLTVT.

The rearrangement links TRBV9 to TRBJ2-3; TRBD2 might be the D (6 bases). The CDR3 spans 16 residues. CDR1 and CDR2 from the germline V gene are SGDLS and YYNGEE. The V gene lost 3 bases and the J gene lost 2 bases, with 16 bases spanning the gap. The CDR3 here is CASSDPPGLLTDTQYF. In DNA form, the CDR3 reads TGTGCCAGCAGCGACCCACCGGGACTCCTCACAGATACGCAGTATTTT.

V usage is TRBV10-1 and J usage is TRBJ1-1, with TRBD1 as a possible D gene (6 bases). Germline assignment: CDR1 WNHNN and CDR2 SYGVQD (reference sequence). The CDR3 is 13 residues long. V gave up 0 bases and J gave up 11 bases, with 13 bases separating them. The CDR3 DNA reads TGCGCCAGCAGTGAGTCGGGAACAGGGTTGGCTTTCTTT. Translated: CASSESGTGLAFF.

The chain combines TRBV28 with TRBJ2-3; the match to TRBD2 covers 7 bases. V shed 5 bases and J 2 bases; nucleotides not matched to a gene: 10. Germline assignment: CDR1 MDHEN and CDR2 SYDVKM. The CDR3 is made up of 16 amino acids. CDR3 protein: CASSAAKRGYTDTQYF. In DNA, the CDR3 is TGTGCCAGCAGTGCCGCTAAGCGGGGATACACAGATACGCAGTATTTT. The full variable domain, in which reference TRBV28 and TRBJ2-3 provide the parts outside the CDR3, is DVKVTQSSRYLVKRTGEKVFLECVQDMDHENMFWYRQDPGLGLRLIYFSYDVKMKEKGDIPEGYSVSREKKERFSLILESASTNQTSMYLCASSAAKRGYTDTQYFGPGTRLTVL.

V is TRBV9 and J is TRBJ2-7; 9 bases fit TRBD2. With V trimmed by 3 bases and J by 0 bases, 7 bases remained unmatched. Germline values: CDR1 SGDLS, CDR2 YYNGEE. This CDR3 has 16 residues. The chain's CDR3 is CASSGGLAESSYEQYF. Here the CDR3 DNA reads TGTGCCAGCAGCGGGGGACTAGCCGAAAGCTCCTACGAGCAGTACTTC.

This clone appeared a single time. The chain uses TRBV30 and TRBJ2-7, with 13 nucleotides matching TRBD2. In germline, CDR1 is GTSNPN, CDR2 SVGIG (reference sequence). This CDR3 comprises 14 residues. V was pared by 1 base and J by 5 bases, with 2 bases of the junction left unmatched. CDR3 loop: CAWSAGLAGNEQYF. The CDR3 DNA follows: TGTGCCTGGAGTGCGGGACTAGCGGGAAACGAGCAGTACTTC.

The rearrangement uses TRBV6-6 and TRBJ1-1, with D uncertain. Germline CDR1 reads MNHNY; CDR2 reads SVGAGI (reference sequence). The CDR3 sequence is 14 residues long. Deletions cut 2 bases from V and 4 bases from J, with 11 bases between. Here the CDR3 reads CASSYIWGGTEAFF. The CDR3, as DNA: TGTGCCAGCAGTTACATATGGGGAGGCACTGAAGCTTTCTTT.

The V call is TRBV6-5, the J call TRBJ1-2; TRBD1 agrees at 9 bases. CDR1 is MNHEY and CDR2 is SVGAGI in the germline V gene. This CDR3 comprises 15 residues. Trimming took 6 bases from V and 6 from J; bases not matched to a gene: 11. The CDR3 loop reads CASRNPGQGLDGYTF. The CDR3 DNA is TGTGCCAGCAGGAATCCCGGACAGGGGCTGGATGGCTACACCTTC.

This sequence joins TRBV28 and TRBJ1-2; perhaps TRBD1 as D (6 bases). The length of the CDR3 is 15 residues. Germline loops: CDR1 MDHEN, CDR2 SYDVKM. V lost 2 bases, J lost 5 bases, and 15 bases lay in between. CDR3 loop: CASSLRTDLGYGYTF. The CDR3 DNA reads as TGTGCCAGCAGTTTACGGACAGACCTCGGATATGGCTACACCTTC.

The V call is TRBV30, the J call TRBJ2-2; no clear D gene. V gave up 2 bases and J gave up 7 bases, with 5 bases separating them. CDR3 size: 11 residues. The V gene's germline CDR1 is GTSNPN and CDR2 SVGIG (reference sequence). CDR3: CAWSSGGELFF. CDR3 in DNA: TGTGCCTGGAGTTCCGGCGGGGAGCTGTTTTTT.

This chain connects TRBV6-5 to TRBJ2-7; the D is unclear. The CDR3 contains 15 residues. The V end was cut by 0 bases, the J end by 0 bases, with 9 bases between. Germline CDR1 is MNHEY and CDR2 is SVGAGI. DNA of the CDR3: TGTGCCAGCAGTTACTCCTATCCGGGCTCCTACGAGCAGTACTTC. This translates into CASSYSYPGSYEQYF.